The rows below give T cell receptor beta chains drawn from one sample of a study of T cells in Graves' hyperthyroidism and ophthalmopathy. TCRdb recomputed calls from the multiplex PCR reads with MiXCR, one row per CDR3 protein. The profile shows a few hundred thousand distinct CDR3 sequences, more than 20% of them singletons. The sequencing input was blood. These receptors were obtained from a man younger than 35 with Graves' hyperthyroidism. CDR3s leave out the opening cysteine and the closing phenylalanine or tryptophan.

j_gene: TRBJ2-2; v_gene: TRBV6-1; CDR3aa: ASREPNTGELF
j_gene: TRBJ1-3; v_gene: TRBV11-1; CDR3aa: ASSSIYRKAPGNTIY
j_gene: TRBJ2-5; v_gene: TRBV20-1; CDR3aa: SARVPRDRQETQY
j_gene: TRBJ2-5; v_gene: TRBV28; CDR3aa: ASSLSPSGRQETQY
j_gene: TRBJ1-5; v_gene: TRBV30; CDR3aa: AWSLGGTQPQH
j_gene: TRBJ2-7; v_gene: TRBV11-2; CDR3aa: ASSLARGHYYEQY
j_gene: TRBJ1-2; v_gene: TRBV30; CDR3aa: AWSVPAAGPLSGYT
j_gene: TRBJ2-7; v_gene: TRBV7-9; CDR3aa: ASSLGVGTLSYEQY
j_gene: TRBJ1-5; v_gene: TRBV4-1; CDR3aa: ASSPGQYSNQPQH
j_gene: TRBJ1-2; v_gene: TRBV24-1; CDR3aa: ATSDDKYGYT
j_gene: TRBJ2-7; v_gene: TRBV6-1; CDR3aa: ASWISVYEQY